The clone carrying this TCR beta chain is categorized as medium-sized. Trimming removed 2 bases at V and 7 bases at J, with 8 bases between. CDR1 MNHEY and CDR2 SVGAGI come from the germline V gene. This CDR3 comprises 12 residues. Source study methods: Using reference gene primer amplification, nucleated cell counts were estimated. Generated by immunoSEQ multiplex PCR, the TCRdb table keeps only in-frame clones and is missing some. The V and J calls and clone size come from that table; D and trimming were worked out from the DNA. The sample consists of some 60,000 clones, 85% of them appearing once. These data originate in a study of blood T cell repertoires in COVID-19. Study-level background: The United States, Italy and Spain were the sources of the acute and convalescent COVID-19 samples. Sources were T cells, B-cell-depleted T cells, or PBMCs; the material itself was cDNA or gDNA.

The clonotype comes from a human donor in a cohort sampled during active COVID-19. The material sequenced was peripheral blood. The V gene is TRBV6-5, the J gene TRBJ1-2; D not certain. In nucleotides, the CDR3 is TGTGCCAGCAGTTACCCCGGAGGTGGCTACACCTTC. Encoded protein: CASSYPGGGYTF.